Shown below are 24 T cell receptor beta chains from a single sample sequenced in a study of cytomegalovirus exposure and HLA in healthy donors. The PCR contained 60 Vbeta and 13 Jbeta primers. TCRdb's copy holds only in-frame clones and misses some; the assay was immunoSEQ multiplex PCR. The sample lists some 120,000 clones, 73% occurring once. Source material: PBMCs. These receptors came from a man in his 60s in good health and CMV-seropositive.

The genes are TRBV25-1 and TRBJ2-7; 7 positions agree with TRBD2. The V segment lost 6 bases and the J segment 2 bases; nucleotides outside the gene matches: 10. Germline V lookup: CDR1 MGHDK, CDR2 SYGVNS. This CDR3 is 15 amino acids long. The CDR3 DNA reads as TGTGCCAGCAGCTTTGGGAGGGACCCCACCTACGAGCAGTACTTC. Amino acid sequence: CASSFGRDPTYEQYF.

This clone was observed a handful of times. V gene TRBV2 combines with J gene TRBJ1-6, with a weak D call TRBD1 (5 bases). Trimming stripped 11 bases from V and 7 bases from J, with 15 bases between. Germline CDR1 reads SNHLY; CDR2 reads FYNNEI. The CDR3 runs 13 residues. The CDR3 region is CAGLRDRNSPLHF. The CDR3 DNA sequence: TGTGCCGGCCTCAGGGATCGGAATTCACCCCTCCACTTT. Full variable domain (missing parts from reference TRBV2 and TRBJ1-6): EPEVTQTPSHQVTQMGQEVILRCVPISNHLYFYWYRQILGQKVEFLVSFYNNEISEKSEIFDDQFSVERPDGSNFTLKIRSTKLEDSAMYFCAGLRDRNSPLHFGNGTRLTVT.

This clone was observed a handful of times. The V call is TRBV27, the J call TRBJ2-3, with D perhaps matching TRBD1 (5 bases). Germline V CDR1 and CDR2: MNHEY, SMNVEV (reference sequence). V lost 5 bases and J 3 bases, leaving 21 bases between the germline ends. The CDR3 runs to 17 residues. CDR3 nucleotides: TGTGCCAGCAGTCTCTACTACGGACAAGATAGTACAGATACGCAGTATTTT. Protein product: CASSLYYGQDSTDTQYF.

J is TRBJ2-7 and V is TRBV4-1; perhaps TRBD1 as D (6 bases). The CDR3 spans 15 residues. Germline V gives CDR1 MGHRA, CDR2 YSYEKL. Trimming cost V 4 bases and J 1 base, with 14 bases left between them. CDR3 residues: CASSRIQGLSYEQYF. The CDR3 nucleotides are TGCGCCAGCAGCCGTATACAGGGTCTTTCCTACGAGCAGTACTTC.

This chain uses TRBV5-1 with TRBJ2-5; 9 bases fit TRBD1. The CDR3 is 13 residues long. V gave up 2 bases and J gave up 5 bases; unmatched junction bases: 1. CDR1 SGHRS and CDR2 YFSETQ come from the germline V gene. As DNA, the CDR3 is TGCGCCAGCAGCTTCGGGACAGGGGAGACCCAGTACTTC. This translates into CASSFGTGETQYF.

The rearrangement links TRBV5-1 to TRBJ1-6, with D possibly matching TRBD1 (5 bases). Deletions cut 3 bases from V and 0 bases from J, with 13 bases between. CDR3 length: 17 residues. CDR1 is SGHRS and CDR2 is YFSETQ in the germline V gene. As DNA, the CDR3 is TGCGCCAGCAGCTGGGGCAGAGAGAGCTCCTATAATTCACCCCTCCACTTT. It is translated as CASSWGRESSYNSPLHF.

This clone was detected once. The chain carries TRBV5-1 and TRBJ2-7; D gene unclear. The V end lost 0 bases, the J end lost 4 bases, and 11 bases lay between the germline ends. This CDR3 comprises 14 residues. Looked up from germline, CDR1 is SGHRS and CDR2 is YFSETQ. The CDR3 region has the DNA TGCGCCAGCAGCTTGGATGGAGAGAGGTACGAGCAGTACTTC. Translating it yields CASSLDGERYEQYF.

The chain couples TRBV10-1 to TRBJ1-6; no reliable D call. The CDR3 is made up of 13 amino acids. V was shortened by 0 bases and J by 9 bases, with 6 bases between the two germline ends. From germline, CDR1 is WNHNN and CDR2 SYGVQD (reference sequence). Written as DNA, the CDR3 is TGCGCCAGCAGTGAGTCGTTATCTTCACCCCTCCACTTT. Its protein is CASSESLSSPLHF.

This clone was seen only once. The chain joins TRBV19 to TRBJ1-4; 7 nucleotides align to TRBD1. The CDR3 has 16 residues. Germline values: CDR1 LNHDA, CDR2 SQIVND (reference sequence). The V gene end was trimmed by 7 bases and the J gene end by 8 bases; junction bases not matched to a gene: 16. The CDR3 loop reads CASTDLGRGVDEKLFF. CDR3 bases: TGTGCCAGTACCGACTTAGGCAGGGGGGTCGACGAAAAACTGTTTTTT.

This clone is medium-sized by share. V gene TRBV5-4 combines with J gene TRBJ1-4; D not resolved. The CDR3 is 14 amino acids. V was trimmed by 4 bases and J by 7 bases, leaving 14 bases between them. Germline CDR1 SGHNT, CDR2 YYREEE (reference sequence). CDR3 in DNA: TGTGCCAGCAGCCTCTTCGGGTATGGTGAAAAACTGTTTTTT. Translation gives CASSLFGYGEKLFF.

The chain combines TRBV4-1 with TRBJ2-3; D may be TRBD2 (5 bases). Germline CDR1 and CDR2: MGHRA and YSYEKL. With 5 bases removed from V and 0 bases from J, the gap between germline ends came to 21 bases. The CDR3 is made up of 18 amino acids. CDR3 sequence (DNA): TGCGCCAGCAGCGCCCCCGGGATGAGGGCCACGAGCACAGATACGCAGTATTTT. Translated: CASSAPGMRATSTDTQYF.

The chain is built from TRBV5-1 and TRBJ1-6; the match to TRBD1 covers 7 bases. The CDR3 loop spans 16 amino acids. CDR1 is SGHRS and CDR2 is YFSETQ in the germline V gene. The V and J ends lost 4 bases and 10 bases, in that order; junction bases with no gene match: 14. The CDR3 nucleotides are TGCGCCAGCAGCGAGTTAGGGGGCGGATCAGGCTCACCCCTCCACTTT. It specifies CASSELGGGSGSPLHF.

The chain combines TRBV6-5 with TRBJ1-3, with D perhaps TRBD1 (5 bases). CDR1 and CDR2 from the germline V gene are MNHEY and SVGAGI. V shed 4 bases and J shed 0 bases, with 13 bases lying between them. The CDR3 totals 16 residues. CDR3 bases: TGTGCCAGCAGTTCTATCGGGACTCCCTCTGGAAACACCATATATTTT. This sequence encodes CASSSIGTPSGNTIYF.

The chain is built from TRBV2 and TRBJ1-4, with 9 bases that match TRBD1. This CDR3 contains 14 residues. V dropped 10 bases and J dropped 8; count of bases not matched to a gene: 11. From germline, CDR1 is SNHLY and CDR2 FYNNEI. CDR3 in amino acids: CAIPWTGVGEKLFF. The DNA for the CDR3 is TGTGCCATCCCCTGGACAGGGGTAGGAGAAAAACTGTTTTTT.

The chain employs TRBV6-1 and TRBJ2-5; 9 nucleotides align to TRBD2. The CDR3 spans 15 residues. With V trimmed by 5 bases and J by 5 bases, 9 bases remained unmatched. The V gene's germline CDR1 is MNHNS and CDR2 SASEGT. The CDR3 DNA is TGTGCCAGCAGTTCCCGCGGGGGGGCCTGGGAGACCCAGTACTTC. The encoded protein is CASSSRGGAWETQYF.

In its sample, this clone was seen a few times. Other DNA sequences within the sample encode an identical CDR3. The chain joins TRBV2 to TRBJ1-5; D ambiguous. Trimming cost V 5 bases and J 4 bases, with 6 bases left between them. CDR3 length: 12 amino acids. Germline loops: CDR1 SNHLY, CDR2 FYNNEI. CDR3 region: CASSRVNQPQHF. The DNA of the CDR3 is TGTGCCAGCAGTAGAGTGAATCAGCCCCAGCATTTT.

The V gene is TRBV14, the J gene TRBJ1-2; no firm D call. Looked up from germline, CDR1 is SGHDN and CDR2 is FVKESK. Trimming pared 1 base from V and 8 bases from J, leaving 17 bases between. This CDR3 region has 15 residues. CDR3 amino acids: CASSQVFTGGLGYTF. The CDR3 coding sequence is TGTGCCAGCAGCCAAGTCTTTACGGGTGGATTGGGCTACACCTTC.

Details on this clone: Other DNA sequences in this sample translate to the same CDR3. The chain uses TRBV10-2 and TRBJ1-2, with 8 bases aligning to TRBD1. Germline V CDR1 and CDR2: WSHSY, SAAADI. The CDR3 contains 16 residues. Unmatched junction bases numbered 15, after V lost 6 bases and J lost 6 bases. The CDR3 spells CASREGQDTPGHGYTF. The CDR3 region has the DNA TGCGCCAGCAGGGAGGGACAGGATACCCCCGGACATGGCTACACCTTC.

The count of this clone is one. V and J are TRBV2 and TRBJ2-7; D may be TRBD2 (5 bases). This CDR3 spans 14 amino acids. Germline V gives CDR1 SNHLY, CDR2 FYNNEI. V was shortened by 8 bases and J by 7 bases, with 21 bases between the two germline ends. The CDR3 DNA follows: TGTGCCAGCTTGGGAGAAAAGTTATCGGGGGAGCAGTACTTC. Translation: CASLGEKLSGEQYF. The entire variable domain, with the rest obtained from reference TRBV2 and TRBJ2-7, is as follows: EPEVTQTPSHQVTQMGQEVILRCVPISNHLYFYWYRQILGQKVEFLVSFYNNEISEKSEIFDDQFSVERPDGSNFTLKIRSTKLEDSAMYFCASLGEKLSGEQYFGPGTRLTVT.

V usage is TRBV19 and J usage is TRBJ2-5; 14 nucleotides align to TRBD2. Trimming removed 6 bases from V and 2 bases from J; junction bases left unmatched: 5. Germline CDR1 LNHDA, CDR2 SQIVND (reference sequence). The CDR3 is 16 amino acids. CDR3 nucleotides: TGTGCCAGTAGCTGGACTAGCGGGGGGCCACAAGAGACCCAGTACTTC. The encoded protein is CASSWTSGGPQETQYF.

The DNA of the CDR3 is TGTGCCACCAGCGAGGGGGGGGACAATGAGCAGTTCTTC. It translates to CATSEGGDNEQFF. The chain combines TRBV2 with TRBJ2-1; D might be TRBD2 (7 bases). CDR1 is SNHLY and CDR2 is FYNNEI in the germline V gene. CDR3 size: 13 residues. Trimming pared 10 bases from V and 5 bases from J, leaving 15 bases between.

The chain combines TRBV6-1 with TRBJ2-3; a weak D match, TRBD1 (6 bases). The V and J ends lost 4 bases and 0 bases respectively, with 11 bases between them. Per the germline V gene, CDR1 is MNHNS and CDR2 is SASEGT. The CDR3 is 15 residues long. The CDR3 loop is CASSGGPSSTDTQYF. The CDR3 DNA reads as TGTGCCAGCAGTGGGGGGCCTAGTAGCACAGATACGCAGTATTTT.

The J gene is TRBJ1-2, the V gene TRBV6-1; no firm D call. Trimming took off 2 bases at V and 6 bases at J, with 13 bases between the two ends. The CDR3 spans 14 residues. CDR1 MNHNS and CDR2 SASEGT come from the germline V gene. The CDR3 sequence is CASSESTFSDGYTF. As DNA, the CDR3 is TGTGCCAGCAGTGAAAGTACGTTTTCGGATGGCTACACCTTC.

The rearrangement joins TRBV5-6 to TRBJ2-5; 7 bases align to TRBD1. This CDR3 is built from 14 residues. Germline V gives CDR1 SGHDT, CDR2 YYEEEE. The V and J ends lost 7 bases and 7 bases, in that order; junction bases with no gene match: 13. The CDR3 region has the DNA TGTGCCAGCGCCCTAGGACAGGCGGTTGGGACCCAGTACTTC. Translated: CASALGQAVGTQYF. The complete variable domain, with remaining parts taken from reference TRBV5-6 and TRBJ2-5, reads DAGVTQSPTHLIKTRGQQVTLRCSPKSGHDTVSWYQQALGQGPQFIFQYYEEEERQRGNFPDRFSGHQFPNYSSELNVNALLLGDSALYLCASALGQAVGTQYFGPGTRLLVL.